Presented here are 11 T cell receptor beta chains from one specimen sequenced in a study of cytomegalovirus exposure and HLA in healthy donors. The PCR ran on 60 Vbeta and 13 Jbeta primers. Generated by immunoSEQ multiplex PCR, the TCRdb table keeps only in-frame clones and is missing some. The table lists 150,000 to 200,000 clones, over 80% of them singletons. The sample comprised PBMCs. These receptors all stem from a girl aged 5 to 17 in good health and CMV-seropositive.

J is TRBJ2-5 and V is TRBV7-2; 8 nucleotides align to TRBD2. V shed 0 bases, J shed 5 bases, and the junction held 11 bases outside the gene matches. This CDR3 comprises 17 residues. From germline, CDR1 is SGHTA and CDR2 FQGNSA. CDR3 amino acids: CASSLAFFAGGYETQYF. The CDR3 nucleotides are TGTGCCAGCAGCTTAGCGTTCTTTGCGGGGGGATATGAGACCCAGTACTTC.

The chain couples TRBV27 to TRBJ2-7; 9 bases fit TRBD1. The CDR3 totals 13 residues. Trimming removed 10 bases from V and 6 bases from J; junction bases left unmatched: 10. Per germline, CDR1 MNHEY and CDR2 SMNVEV (reference sequence). Here the CDR3 reads CATAGGDRVEQYF. Here the CDR3 DNA reads TGTGCCACAGCTGGCGGGGACAGGGTCGAGCAGTACTTC.

V and J are TRBV29-1 and TRBJ1-5; possible D gene TRBD1, 6 bases. This CDR3 contains 14 residues. V lost 5 bases and J 2 bases, leaving 13 bases between the germline ends. Germline-derived CDR1 and CDR2 are SQVTM and ANQGSEA. This CDR3 reads CSVTTGSGNQPQHF. CDR3 coding DNA: TGCAGCGTTACAACAGGGTCAGGCAATCAGCCCCAGCATTTT.

V usage is TRBV2 and J usage is TRBJ1-2; 9 bases are shared with TRBD1. Trimming removed 7 bases from V and 5 bases from J; junction bases left unmatched: 8. Germline V lookup: CDR1 SNHLY, CDR2 FYNNEI. This CDR3 spans 14 amino acids. CDR3 bases: TGTGCCAGCACCCCGGGGACAGGGTGGTATGGCTACACCTTC. As protein: CASTPGTGWYGYTF.

V usage is TRBV7-9 and J usage is TRBJ1-1; the D gene is possibly TRBD1 (5 bases). CDR1 and CDR2 (germline): SEHNR, FQNEAQ (reference sequence). The CDR3 runs 14 residues. Trimming left V 8 bases short and J 0 bases short, with 13 bases between. The CDR3 sequence: CASHTTVMNTEAFF. In DNA, the CDR3 is TGTGCCAGCCATACGACAGTCATGAACACTGAAGCTTTCTTT.

This rearrangement joins TRBV5-1 to TRBJ2-5; D gene uncertain. The CDR3 contains 18 residues. Trimming pared 2 bases from V and 1 base from J, leaving 21 bases between. Germline values: CDR1 SGHRS, CDR2 YFSETQ. The DNA for the CDR3 is TGCGCCAGCAGCTTATATGGGTTTGGAGAAAACCCCCAAGAGACCCAGTACTTC. Translated, it gives CASSLYGFGENPQETQYF. Full variable domain (rest looked up from reference TRBV5-1 and TRBJ2-5): KAGVTQTPRYLIKTRGQQVTLSCSPISGHRSVSWYQQTPGQGLQFLFEYFSETQRNKGNFPGRFSGRQFSNSRSEMNVSTLELGDSALYLCASSLYGFGENPQETQYFGPGTRLLVL.

This rearrangement joins TRBV9 to TRBJ1-3; D possibly corresponds to TRBD1 (5 bases). The CDR3 totals 17 residues. The V gene's germline CDR1 is SGDLS and CDR2 YYNGEE. The V end lost 4 bases, the J end lost 2 bases, and 19 bases lay between the germline ends. The CDR3 region has the DNA TGTGCCAGCAGCCCCCGGCGGGGGATCTTTCCTGGAAACACCATATATTTT. It translates to CASSPRRGIFPGNTIYF.

Points on this clone: In the same sample, other DNA sequences code for this CDR3. The chain joins TRBV19 to TRBJ2-7; maybe TRBD1 (6 bases). The CDR3 sequence is 16 residues long. Germline CDR1 is LNHDA and CDR2 is SQIVND (reference sequence). The CDR3 loop reads CARRETAGTYTYEQYF. The CDR3 DNA is TGTGCTAGGAGAGAAACTGCCGGGACATATACCTACGAGCAGTACTTC.

This sequence joins TRBV6-6 and TRBJ2-2; TRBD1 agrees at 9 bases. The junction had 5 bases not matched to a gene; V was cut back by 8 bases and J by 4 bases. The CDR3 extends over 14 amino acids. CDR1 is MNHNY, CDR2 SVGAGI, per germline (reference sequence). CDR3 in DNA: TGTGCCAGCGTGACAGGGGGTAGCACCGGGGAGCTGTTTTTT. Translation: CASVTGGSTGELFF.

The V and J genes are TRBV13 and TRBJ1-1; no clear D. V was clipped by 2 bases and J by 0 bases, with 10 bases between them. Looked up from germline, CDR1 is PRHDT and CDR2 is FYEKMQ (reference sequence). This CDR3 has 15 residues. CDR3 loop: CASSLMRGVNTEAFF. The CDR3 bases are TGTGCCAGCAGCTTAATGCGGGGAGTGAACACTGAAGCTTTCTTT.

The chain employs TRBV10-3 and TRBJ1-1, with D hard to call. Looked up from germline, CDR1 is ENHRY and CDR2 is SYGVKD. V was shortened by 3 bases and J by 1 base, with 12 bases between the two germline ends. The CDR3 runs 15 residues. As DNA, the CDR3 is TGTGCCATCAGTGAACGGAGGAGGGCGAACACTGAAGCTTTCTTT. Translating gives CAISERRRANTEAFF.